This TCR beta chain appears in the sequencing data of a study of identical twins. This clonotype was counted many times. Its antigen is not identified. This CDR3 is built from 14 residues. Between the trimmed V and J ends, which lost 2 bases and 4 bases, there was a span of 12 bases. All of the donors were Caucasians in good health. TCRdb re-analysed the 5' RACE reads in MiXCR, keeping a single row per CDR3 protein. The sample records under 450,000 distinct CDR3 sequences, approximately 18% being singletons. Broader study findings: Analyses of zero insertions could be partly confounded by invariant MAIT and iNKT cells. Interpretation of the results relied on cross-sectional statistical analysis and not on following the same donors. Out-of-frame sharing of TCR alpha in monozygotic twins was underestimated by models.

The receptor was derived from a middle-aged man in good health. This chain connects TRBV12-3 or TRBV12-4 to TRBJ2-7; the D gene is possibly TRBD1 (6 bases). What was sequenced was naive T cells sorted from blood. The CDR3 sequence is CASSLLLTGYEQYF. The CDR3 DNA follows: TGTGCCAGCAGTTTACTCCTCACAGGGTACGAGCAGTACTTC.